This TCR beta chain emerged from a study of T cell responses to AZD1222 COVID-19 vaccine. Here immunoSEQ multiplex PCR was the method, and the copy in TCRdb shows in-frame clones only, minus some. Here the sample spans approximately 130,000 clones, 85% to 90% being singletons. General observations from the study: The study identified only 6 or 7 AZD1222 recipients as seropositive at baseline. Once two AZD1222 doses were given, Spike-specific TCR breadth and depth went up.

The germline CDR1 and CDR2 sequences are SNHLY and FYNNEI. V was cut by 1 base and J by 1 base, with 4 bases left in between. CDR3 length: 13 residues. Concerning this clone: No antigen is known for it.

Specimen: peripheral blood, collected on day 0 of AZD1222 vaccination. The clonotype originates from an adult in good health. The chain has TRBV2 and TRBJ1-1; the D is unclear. The CDR3 spells CASSEERNTEAFF. CDR3 DNA: TGTGCCAGCAGTGAAGAGCGGAACACTGAAGCTTTCTTT.